A single sample gave rise to the 7 T cell receptor beta chains below, sequenced in a study of blood T cell repertoires in COVID-19. Measured with immunoSEQ multiplex PCR; TCRdb has only the in-frame clones, and not every one. The sample records under 200,000 clones, 88% being singletons. Input material: PBMCs or T cells enriched from blood (not recorded which). These receptors originate from a woman aged 50 to 65 who had recovered from COVID-19.

The gene calls are TRBV2 and TRBJ2-1, with D hard to call. Germline lookup yields CDR1 SNHLY and CDR2 FYNNEI. The CDR3 consists of 10 residues. Trimming pared 7 bases from V and 10 bases from J, leaving 8 bases between. This CDR3 is CASMSEEQFF. CDR3 in DNA: TGTGCCAGCATGTCGGAGGAGCAGTTCTTC. Variable domain in full (rest from reference TRBV2 and TRBJ2-1): EPEVTQTPSHQVTQMGQEVILRCVPISNHLYFYWYRQILGQKVEFLVSFYNNEISEKSEIFDDQFSVERPDGSNFTLKIRSTKLEDSAMYFCASMSEEQFFGPGTRLTVL.

V usage is TRBV3-1 (or the pseudogene TRBV3-2) and J usage is TRBJ1-5, with a possible D match to TRBD1 (6 bases). The CDR3 is 14 residues long. Germline loops: CDR1 LGHDT, CDR2 YNNKEL (reference sequence). Deletions cut 8 bases from V and 3 bases from J, with 14 bases between. The CDR3 nucleotides read TGTGCCAGCGGTTCCGGGACAATCAATCAGCCCCAGCATTTT. Translated, it gives CASGSGTINQPQHF.

The chain has TRBV7-2 and TRBJ2-2; D might be TRBD2 (6 bases). Germline V gene data show CDR1 as SGHTA and CDR2 as FQGNSA. The CDR3 consists of 17 residues. Trimming removed 5 bases at V and 0 bases at J, with 16 bases between. For the CDR3, the DNA is TGTGCCAGCAGCCCCGCCCGGGGGAACGCGAACACCGGGGAGCTGTTTTTT. This encodes CASSPARGNANTGELFF.

The chain recombines TRBV2 with TRBJ1-1, with 7 bases identical to TRBD1. The CDR3 is made up of 15 amino acids. CDR1 and CDR2 (germline): SNHLY, FYNNEI. With 6 bases clipped from V and 2 bases from J, the junction kept 9 bases outside the gene matches. CDR3 in DNA: TGTGCCAGCAGAGAAAGGGGACAGACCAACACTGAAGCTTTCTTT. It codes for CASRERGQTNTEAFF.

The chain has TRBV3-1 (or the pseudogene TRBV3-2) and TRBJ1-2; D is ambiguous. The CDR3 has 13 amino acids. Trimming pared 0 bases from V and 5 bases from J, leaving 7 bases between. Germline values: CDR1 LGHDT, CDR2 YNNKEL (reference sequence). CDR3 nucleotides: TGTGCCAGCAGCCAAGATCGGGTGTATGGCTACACCTTC. This gives the protein CASSQDRVYGYTF.

This clone was seen more than once but under ten times. The rearrangement uses TRBV27 and TRBJ1-2; D might be TRBD1 (5 bases). Germline V gives CDR1 MNHEY, CDR2 SMNVEV (reference sequence). This CDR3 spans 14 amino acids. V was trimmed by 5 bases and J by 7 bases, leaving 17 bases between them. The CDR3 sequence is CASSHPRQGGGYTF. Written as DNA, the CDR3 is TGTGCCAGCAGTCACCCCCGGCAGGGCGGTGGCTACACCTTC.

This chain links TRBV7-2 with TRBJ2-5; D might be TRBD2 (6 bases). The germline V gene encodes CDR1 SGHTA and CDR2 FQGNSA. The CDR3 sequence is 14 residues long. Trimming left V 5 bases short and J 3 bases short, with 13 bases between. The chain's CDR3 is CASSGGFLKETQYF. CDR3 nucleotide sequence: TGTGCCAGCAGCGGGGGGTTCTTGAAAGAGACCCAGTACTTC.